This T cell receptor beta chain is drawn from a study of PD-1 blockade in classical Hodgkin lymphoma. Time point of the sample: cycle 4 day 1 (C4D1), after less than seven weeks of nivolumab. No patient escaped relapse after autologous stem cell transplantation, and brentuximab vedotin exposure varied. Complete response, partial response or progressive disease were the best responses. The CDR3 extends over 15 amino acids. Looked up from germline, CDR1 is KGHSH and CDR2 is LQKENI. The V and J ends lost 3 bases and 5 bases, in that order; junction bases with no gene match: 5. Produced via immunoSEQ multiplex PCR; TCRdb's table is partial and in-frame only. The sample shows some 100,000 clones, under 95% of them seen only once.

This rearrangement joins TRBV18 to TRBJ1-5, with 9 positions matching TRBD1. Sequenced material: peripheral blood mononuclear cells (PBMCs), taken before the fourth cycle of nivolumab. The receptor's source is a human donor with classical Hodgkin lymphoma. The CDR3 here is CASSPYDRGDQPQHF. The CDR3 region has the DNA TGTGCCAGCTCACCCTACGACAGGGGGGATCAGCCCCAGCATTTT. Supplemented by reference TRBV18 and TRBJ1-5, the full variable domain reads NAGVMQNPRHLVRRRGQEARLRCSPMKGHSHVYWYRQLPEEGLKFMVYLQKENIIDESGMPKERFSAEFPKEGPSILRIQQVVRGDSAAYFCASSPYDRGDQPQHFGDGTRLSIL.